Reported below is one T cell receptor (beta chain). Its cognate antigen has yet to be identified. Per-base quality was not reported, and no clone a single base away is much larger than it. This record belongs to a study of shared clonotypes between healthy human individuals (dated by TCRdb to 2018 to 2021). Describing the broader study: The cohort comprised a couple of women and a few men aged 18 to 49 years. For each donor, three plates each were used for CD4 naive and CD4 memory, two plates were used for CD8 naive, and one plate was used for CD8 memory. Leukapheresis yielded between about 0.8 and 9.5 billion PBMCs per donor. Libraries were prepared and TCR repertoires were sequenced by different laboratories using diverse techniques, in order to increase sequencing depth and limit assay-specific biases. Blood TCR repertoires of roughly five healthy adults were deeply sequenced to estimate repertoire size and the extent of clonotype sharing between individuals.

Healthy HIV-negative adults with no recently reported acute infections or vaccinations were included as donors. Only Caucasian adults living in Nashville, Tennessee, USA were represented among the donors. CD4+ T cells were enriched through magnetic negative selection, after which naive cells were positively selected on CD45RA and the remaining negative fraction served as the memory subset. Blood was collected by leukapheresis, and PBMCs were isolated by Ficoll-Histopaque density gradient centrifugation and then cryopreserved in liquid nitrogen vapor phase. Analytical flow cytometry was used to check the purity and quantity of every magnetically sorted T cell population. Genomic DNA was isolated from every sorted fraction and measured by UV absorbance on a Nanodrop 2000c. Using the deep immunoSEQ assay, multiplex PCR amplified TCR CDR3 regions from genomic DNA. Extracted genomic DNA from each cell subset was distributed evenly across all wells of several immunoSEQ 96-well plates, and each plate was treated as a replicate. Each replicate PCR for sorted subsets received 150 to 250 ng genomic DNA, equal to about 30,000 T cell genomes. The purified libraries were quantified using a Qubit 3.0 fluorometer, sized with a Bioanalyzer 2100, and then quantified again using the KAPA Library Quantification kit. Every immunoSEQ 96-well plate was sequenced on a dedicated single-read 150-cycle Illumina NextSeq 550 flow cell. Per the authors' processing: Because the immunoSEQ output included only junctional sequences and no quality scores, the filtering could not be the same as the filtering used for full-length reads. To assign V/J genes and CDR3, sequences were annotated against IMGT germline references using PyIR, a Python wrapper for IgBLAST v1.9. Reads were removed for weak V/J assignments (E-value above 1e-6), missing CDR3, stop codons, out-of-frame junctions, or ambiguous translated residues. V3J clonotypes were defined as sequences sharing an identical inferred V gene, J gene, and CDR3 amino acid sequence. To compute the percentage overlap between repertoires, the number of shared unique clonotypes was divided by the size of the smaller repertoire. Richness of each repertoire was evaluated using RTK rarefaction, the Chao1 estimator, and Recon v2.1 estimates of unobserved clonotypes. Generation probabilities were computed with OLGA for all TCRbeta clonotypes obtained by the gDNA method from several donors. The source is immuneACCESS, and TCRdb retained only in-frame sequences with V and J called. Part of the clones is not carried over; for the studies checked, unresolved V genes explain less than half of this, and the remainder is unexplained. V and J calls and clone size follow that table, whereas D and trimming were derived from the DNA. A total of 950,000 to 1,200,000 clones appear in this sample, about 80% of them only once. Over 0.8% of the sample is taken by the ten largest.

Counted from cysteine to phenylalanine, this CDR3 has 13 amino acids. Left in the record is the CDR3 DNA by itself, 39 bases read in frame from the first base. Relative to germline, V is 11 bases shorter and J is 0 bases shorter, with 10 bases between their ends. CDR1 and CDR2 are drawn from the germline V gene: MDHEN, SYDVKM. Study-level results and caveats: Sampling was restricted to blood, and TCR repertoires in tissue are likely to differ from TCR repertoires in blood. Naive subsets generally had larger estimated clonotype richness than memory subsets did. Because the study included only a small number of donors, the genetic and exposure-history diversity represented was limited. Rarefaction of sorted-subset datasets indicated incomplete sequencing despite the large sequencing depth. Compared with non-shared clonotypes, the clonotypes found in all four sorted-subset donors had higher generation probabilities. Pairwise subsampling indicated that sequencing depth was expected to affect the degree of clonotype sharing among donors. Sharing across several donors was observed for about 5% of naive CD4, about 4% of naive CD8, 2% to 2.5% of memory CD4, and about 0.38% of memory CD8 clonotypes.

Sequences were obtained from memory CD4+ T cells from PBMCs. Per the publication, the cell subset or site label means: CD45RA-negative fraction. This TCR was sampled from a young man in good health. Some clones in this sample may be carry-over from other donors' samples. The chain uses TRBV28 and TRBJ2-2; a tentative D call is TRBD2 (6 bases match). The CDR3 in this case is CAGGTANTGELFF. The DNA sequence follows: TGTGCCGGAGGGACGGCGAACACCGGGGAGCTGTTTTTT.